Listed below are T cell receptor beta chains from one sample, sequenced in a study of CD8 T cells in Susac syndrome. TCRdb independently ran MiXCR on the immunoSEQ multiplex PCR reads; one entry per CDR3 protein. The sample has 150,000 to 200,000 distinct CDR3 sequences, around 94% seen once; the top ten hold 0.11% to 0.15%. Sequencing was carried out using CD4+ T cells from PBMCs. The receptors were sampled from a human donor in good health. CDR3s include the opening cysteine and the closing phenylalanine or tryptophan. A D gene is named only where the DNA matches it firmly. Size tells how often a clone was seen (once, few, many) or the class of an expanded clone, and some rows leave it out.

DNA: TGCAGTGCTTTAGGACAGACCCTATACGAGCAGTACTTC
CDR3: CSALGQTLYEQYF
size: NA
J: TRBJ2-7
D: NA
V: TRBV20-1

DNA: TGTGCCAGCAGGCCTCGGCGGGGGAGCCTTGACGAGCAGTACTTC
CDR3: CASRPRRGSLDEQYF
size: NA
J: TRBJ2-7
D: TRBD2
V: TRBV28

DNA: TGTGCCAGCAGCTCCCCCAGCCTTGGGAACACTGAAGCTTTCTTT
CDR3: CASSSPSLGNTEAFF
size: NA
J: TRBJ1-1
D: NA
V: TRBV6-5

DNA: TGTGCCAGCAGTCCCCGACAGAATCTAGCCAAAAACATTCAGTACTTC
CDR3: CASSPRQNLAKNIQYF
size: once
J: TRBJ2-4
D: NA
V: TRBV27

DNA: TGTGCCAGCAAAAGGGACACCAATGAGCAGTTCTTC
CDR3: CASKRDTNEQFF
size: NA
J: TRBJ2-1
D: NA
V: TRBV2

DNA: TGTGCCAGCAGTCGGGGGGGACAGAGGCGGACCGGGGAGATGTTTTTT
CDR3: CASSRGGQRRTGEMFF
size: NA
J: TRBJ2-2
D: NA
V: TRBV3-1

DNA: TGTGCCAGCAGTTCCTCTAGTGTCAATGAGCAGTTCTTC
CDR3: CASSSSSVNEQFF
size: NA
J: TRBJ2-1
D: NA
V: TRBV6-5

DNA: TGCGCCAGCAGCCGTCTCCTAGCGGGGGGGCCCAATGAGCAGTTCTTC
CDR3: CASSRLLAGGPNEQFF
size: NA
J: TRBJ2-1
D: TRBD2
V: TRBV4-3

DNA: TGTGCCAGCTCACCACTACAACTACGGAGGACTGGAAACACCATATATTTT
CDR3: CASSPLQLRRTGNTIYF
size: NA
J: TRBJ1-3
D: NA
V: TRBV18

DNA: TGCAGCGTGGGTGACTGGGGCCCTGAAGCTTTCTTT
CDR3: CSVGDWGPEAFF
size: NA
J: TRBJ1-1
D: NA
V: TRBV29-1

DNA: TGCGCCAGCAGATCGCAGGGGGCTCTTGAAGAGACCCAGTACTTC
CDR3: CASRSQGALEETQYF
size: once
J: TRBJ2-5
D: TRBD1
V: TRBV5-1

DNA: TGTGCCAGCAGGACGGAAGGGGGCTACAATGAGCAGTTCTTC
CDR3: CASRTEGGYNEQFF
size: NA
J: TRBJ2-1
D: NA
V: TRBV12-3/TRBV12-4

DNA: TGTGCCAGCAGCTCCCCACCGGGACACCGCAGCTACACCTTC
CDR3: CASSSPPGHRSYTF
size: NA
J: TRBJ1-2
D: NA
V: TRBV7-2

DNA: TGTGCCAGCACCCCAGCGGGGAACTACAATGAGCAGTTCTTC
CDR3: CASTPAGNYNEQFF
size: once
J: TRBJ2-1
D: TRBD2
V: TRBV6-2/TRBV6-3

DNA: TGTGCCAGCAGCGTAGACCCGACAACGGGGTTCTATGGCTACACCTTC
CDR3: CASSVDPTTGFYGYTF
size: NA
J: TRBJ1-2
D: NA
V: TRBV9

DNA: TGTGCCAGCAGCTGGTCGGGGAGGGATTCACCCCTCCACTTT
CDR3: CASSWSGRDSPLHF
size: NA
J: TRBJ1-6
D: NA
V: TRBV7-3

DNA: TGCAGCGTTCCTGGTGGGGGCGACTCCGGGGAGCTGTTTTTT
CDR3: CSVPGGGDSGELFF
size: NA
J: TRBJ2-2
D: NA
V: TRBV29-1

DNA: TGCCTAAGGGGGCCCACAGGGGCGGCCTACAATGAGCAGTTCTTC
CDR3: CLRGPTGAAYNEQFF
size: once
J: TRBJ2-1
D: TRBD1
V: TRBV29-1

DNA: TGCGCCAGCGCCGGGACAGGTAGCAACTATGGCTACACCTTC
CDR3: CASAGTGSNYGYTF
size: NA
J: TRBJ1-2
D: TRBD1
V: TRBV5-1

DNA: TGTGCCAGCAGCCAAGATCGAGGGACGGTCTCCTACGAGCAGTACTTC
CDR3: CASSQDRGTVSYEQYF
size: NA
J: TRBJ2-7
D: NA
V: TRBV4-2

DNA: TGTGCCAGCTCACCAGAGGTAGTGGGCGAGCAGTTCTTC
CDR3: CASSPEVVGEQFF
size: NA
J: TRBJ2-1
D: NA
V: TRBV18

DNA: TGTGCCAGCAGCCCAGCGAGGACAGGGGACTATGGCTACACCTTC
CDR3: CASSPARTGDYGYTF
size: NA
J: TRBJ1-2
D: TRBD1
V: TRBV7-3

DNA: TGCAGTGGGAACAGTAACTATGGCTACACCTTC
CDR3: CSGNSNYGYTF
size: NA
J: TRBJ1-2
D: NA
V: TRBV20-1

DNA: TGCGCCAGCAGTCATGGACAGGGCCTCATGAACACTGAAGCTTTCTTT
CDR3: CASSHGQGLMNTEAFF
size: NA
J: TRBJ1-1
D: TRBD1
V: TRBV5-1

DNA: TGCGCCAGCAGTCACGGGGGGACTGGAGAGCAGTACTTC
CDR3: CASSHGGTGEQYF
size: NA
J: TRBJ2-7
D: TRBD2
V: TRBV23-1

DNA: TGTGCCAGCAGTTTATCCCGAGCGGGGGGTTCCGACCAGTACTTC
CDR3: CASSLSRAGGSDQYF
size: once
J: TRBJ2-5
D: TRBD2
V: TRBV27

DNA: TGTGCCACCAGTGATCCGGGACAGGGGTTCGGGGAGCTGTTTTTT
CDR3: CATSDPGQGFGELFF
size: NA
J: TRBJ2-2
D: TRBD1
V: TRBV24-1

DNA: TGTGCCAGCAGCTTACAGGAGGAGACCCAGTACTTC
CDR3: CASSLQEETQYF
size: NA
J: TRBJ2-5
D: NA
V: TRBV7-9

DNA: TGTGCCAGCAGGACTAGGGGTGATCGAGACCTTGGAAACACCATATATTTT
CDR3: CASRTRGDRDLGNTIYF
size: NA
J: TRBJ1-3
D: NA
V: TRBV7-6

DNA: TGTGCCAGCAGAGGACAGTCAACTAATGAAAAACTGTTTTTT
CDR3: CASRGQSTNEKLFF
size: NA
J: TRBJ1-4
D: NA
V: TRBV2

DNA: TGTGCCAGCAGCCAAGTTGCCGTACAAGAGACCCAGTACTTC
CDR3: CASSQVAVQETQYF
size: NA
J: TRBJ2-5
D: NA
V: TRBV3-1

DNA: TGCGCCAGCAGCCGAACCGGGCAGTACAATGAGCAGTTCTTC
CDR3: CASSRTGQYNEQFF
size: NA
J: TRBJ2-1
D: NA
V: TRBV4-3

DNA: TGTGCCAGCAAATGGGGTCGGAGGAACACTGAAGCTTTCTTT
CDR3: CASKWGRRNTEAFF
size: once
J: TRBJ1-1
D: NA
V: TRBV5-4

DNA: TGTGCCAGCAGCGTAGCCCCAGTTGATACGCAGTATTTT
CDR3: CASSVAPVDTQYF
size: NA
J: TRBJ2-3
D: NA
V: TRBV9

DNA: TGTGCCAGCAGTTACACAGATAGCGGGGGGAGGGAGACCCAGTACTTC
CDR3: CASSYTDSGGRETQYF
size: once
J: TRBJ2-5
D: TRBD2
V: TRBV6-5

DNA: TGTGCCAGCAGCCCAGGGGTGGACTCTGGGGCCAACGTCCTGACTTTC
CDR3: CASSPGVDSGANVLTF
size: once
J: TRBJ2-6
D: NA
V: TRBV7-2

DNA: TGTGCCAGCAGTTTAGCCCGGAGCTCCTACAATGAGCAGTTCTTC
CDR3: CASSLARSSYNEQFF
size: NA
J: TRBJ2-1
D: NA
V: TRBV28

DNA: TGCGCCAGCAGCCAAGACACATTTGGGGGCAATGAGCAGTTCTTC
CDR3: CASSQDTFGGNEQFF
size: NA
J: TRBJ2-1
D: NA
V: TRBV4-3

DNA: TGCGCCAGCAGCTTGGAAGCGGCAGGGGTCGTCTACGAGCAGTACTTC
CDR3: CASSLEAAGVVYEQYF
size: NA
J: TRBJ2-7
D: NA
V: TRBV5-1

DNA: TGTGCCAGCAGCCGCACGGGACAGGGTGTCTTCGAGCAGTACTTC
CDR3: CASSRTGQGVFEQYF
size: NA
J: TRBJ2-7
D: TRBD1
V: TRBV14

DNA: TGCAGTGGGGCTCTCACAGATACGCAGTATTTT
CDR3: CSGALTDTQYF
size: NA
J: TRBJ2-3
D: NA
V: TRBV20-1

DNA: TGTGCCAGCTCACCACCAGCGGGGGCGTCCAGCGAGCAGTTCTTC
CDR3: CASSPPAGASSEQFF
size: NA
J: TRBJ2-1
D: TRBD2
V: TRBV18

DNA: TGTGCCAGCACTCAGTCGAACACTGAAGCTTTCTTT
CDR3: CASTQSNTEAFF
size: NA
J: TRBJ1-1
D: NA
V: TRBV12-3/TRBV12-4

DNA: TGTGCCAGCAGAGGACAGGGGAGGGCCTACGAGCAGTACTTC
CDR3: CASRGQGRAYEQYF
size: NA
J: TRBJ2-7
D: TRBD1
V: TRBV27

DNA: TGTGCCAGCAGCCAAGCTAGCGGGAACTCCTACGAGCAGTACTTC
CDR3: CASSQASGNSYEQYF
size: NA
J: TRBJ2-7
D: TRBD2
V: TRBV3-1

DNA: TGTGCCAGCAATCGGGGAGCCAGCCTCAACACCGGGGAGCTGTTTTTT
CDR3: CASNRGASLNTGELFF
size: NA
J: TRBJ2-2
D: NA
V: TRBV28

DNA: TGTGCCAGCAGCTCTATCCCGGGACTCGTGTACAATGAGCAGTTCTTC
CDR3: CASSSIPGLVYNEQFF
size: NA
J: TRBJ2-1
D: NA
V: TRBV6-2/TRBV6-3

DNA: TGTGCCAGTAGTATTAGTAGGGCGAACACCGGGGAGCTGTTTTTT
CDR3: CASSISRANTGELFF
size: NA
J: TRBJ2-2
D: NA
V: TRBV19

DNA: NA
CDR3: CASSLGVGQGNTF
size: NA
J: TRBJ1-2
D: NA
V: TRBV7-8

DNA: TGTGCCACCAGTGATTTCAAATCTTCCGAGCAGTACTTC
CDR3: CATSDFKSSEQYF
size: NA
J: TRBJ2-7
D: NA
V: TRBV24-1

DNA: TGCAGTGCTGCCAGGACAGGGGCGTACGAGCAGTACTTC
CDR3: CSAARTGAYEQYF
size: once
J: TRBJ2-7
D: TRBD1
V: TRBV20-1

DNA: TGTGCCAGCAGTTATGGACAGGGTTTCACTGAAGCTTTCTTT
CDR3: CASSYGQGFTEAFF
size: NA
J: TRBJ1-1
D: TRBD1
V: TRBV6-2/TRBV6-3

DNA: TGTGCCAGCAGCCTAGATCAGACAGGGGGCGGCACTGAAGCTTTCTTT
CDR3: CASSLDQTGGGTEAFF
size: NA
J: TRBJ1-1
D: TRBD1
V: TRBV11-3

DNA: TGCAGCGTAGAGCCGGCCCCCGGGCACGAGCAGTACTTC
CDR3: CSVEPAPGHEQYF
size: once
J: TRBJ2-7
D: NA
V: TRBV29-1